Listed below are T cell receptor beta chains from one sample, sequenced in a study of control samples from healthy donors and cancer patients. Method: immunoSEQ multiplex PCR; TCRdb's copy keeps in-frame clones and lacks some. The data hold over 50,000 clones, with 95% to 96% observed a single time. The sample comprised blood. Source of these receptors: a young woman in good health. The CDR3 runs from the conserved cysteine through the conserved F or W. The order of the fields is J gene, V gene, D gene, clone size, CDR3 protein, CDR3 DNA. D genes are given only for firm matches. Where a row states a size, it is once, few, many or the class of an expanded clone; other rows omit it.

j_gene: TRBJ2-1; v_gene: TRBV15; d_gene: NA; abundance: NA; CDR3aa: CATSRDVGGGSGEQFF; CDR3nt: TGTGCCACCAGCAGAGATGTGGGGGGGGGCTCGGGTGAGCAGTTCTTC
j_gene: TRBJ1-1; v_gene: TRBV6-2/TRBV6-3; d_gene: NA; abundance: once; CDR3aa: CASSDDRAFF; CDR3nt: TGTGCCAGCAGTGACGACAGGGCTTTCTTT
j_gene: TRBJ1-2; v_gene: TRBV9; d_gene: NA; abundance: NA; CDR3aa: CASSGGFRGDGYTF; CDR3nt: TGTGCCAGCAGCGGGGGCTTCAGGGGAGATGGCTACACCTTC
j_gene: TRBJ2-6; v_gene: TRBV2; d_gene: TRBD1; abundance: NA; CDR3aa: CASSEGVLGQGFSGANVLTF; CDR3nt: TGTGCCAGCAGTGAGGGAGTGCTGGGACAGGGGTTCTCTGGGGCCAACGTCCTGACTTTC
j_gene: TRBJ1-2; v_gene: TRBV30; d_gene: TRBD1; abundance: once; CDR3aa: CARKAPTGSYGYTF; CDR3nt: TGTGCCCGCAAAGCCCCGACAGGGAGCTATGGCTACACCTTC
j_gene: TRBJ2-3; v_gene: TRBV11-3; d_gene: NA; abundance: NA; CDR3aa: CASSHGATDTQYF; CDR3nt: TGTGCCAGCAGCCACGGAGCCACAGATACGCAGTATTTT
j_gene: TRBJ1-1; v_gene: TRBV12-3/TRBV12-4; d_gene: TRBD1; abundance: NA; CDR3aa: CASIRQGLTEAFF; CDR3nt: TGTGCCAGCATCAGACAGGGTTTAACTGAAGCTTTCTTT
j_gene: TRBJ1-2; v_gene: TRBV10-3; d_gene: NA; abundance: NA; CDR3aa: CAISEAQVYYGYTF; CDR3nt: TGTGCCATCAGTGAGGCACAGGTCTACTATGGCTACACCTTC
j_gene: TRBJ1-1; v_gene: TRBV28; d_gene: NA; abundance: once; CDR3aa: CASRYRSTEAFF; CDR3nt: TGTGCCAGCAGATACAGGTCGACTGAAGCTTTCTTT
j_gene: TRBJ1-2; v_gene: TRBV7-9; d_gene: TRBD1; abundance: NA; CDR3aa: CASSSQGDLRGYTF; CDR3nt: TGTGCCAGCAGCTCACAGGGGGATCTCCGTGGCTACACCTTC
j_gene: TRBJ2-7; v_gene: TRBV4-1; d_gene: TRBD1; abundance: NA; CDR3aa: CASSQFTAGTGGYEQYF; CDR3nt: TGCGCCAGCAGCCAATTTACCGCCGGGACAGGGGGCTACGAGCAGTACTTC
j_gene: TRBJ1-5; v_gene: TRBV6-1; d_gene: NA; abundance: NA; CDR3aa: CASSDPRRPQHF; CDR3nt: TGTGCCAGCAGTGACCCCCGGCGGCCCCAGCATTTT
j_gene: TRBJ1-5; v_gene: TRBV2; d_gene: NA; abundance: NA; CDR3aa: CASSEPGITLFESNQPQHF; CDR3nt: TGTGCCAGCAGTGAACCGGGGATCACCTTATTTGAAAGCAATCAGCCCCAGCATTTT
j_gene: TRBJ1-1; v_gene: TRBV4-3; d_gene: NA; abundance: NA; CDR3aa: CASSQEGEMDTEAFF; CDR3nt: TGCGCCAGCAGCCAAGAAGGGGAGATGGACACTGAAGCTTTCTTT
j_gene: TRBJ2-3; v_gene: TRBV20-1; d_gene: NA; abundance: NA; CDR3aa: CSASRWLDDNTDTQYF; CDR3nt: TGCAGTGCTAGTCGGTGGCTAGATGACAACACAGATACGCAGTATTTT
j_gene: TRBJ1-2; v_gene: TRBV19; d_gene: TRBD1; abundance: NA; CDR3aa: CASSDAGTGTHGYTF; CDR3nt: TGTGCCAGTAGTGACGCCGGGACAGGGACTCATGGCTACACCTTC
j_gene: TRBJ2-6; v_gene: TRBV6-4; d_gene: NA; abundance: medium-sized; CDR3aa: CASSDSLSGANVLTF; CDR3nt: TGTGCCAGCAGTGACTCCCTCTCTGGGGCCAACGTCCTGACTTTC
j_gene: TRBJ1-2; v_gene: TRBV3-1/TRBV3-2; d_gene: NA; abundance: NA; CDR3aa: CASSQDRETRGYYGYTF; CDR3nt: TGTGCCAGCAGCCAGGATAGAGAGACACGGGGTTACTATGGCTACACCTTC
j_gene: TRBJ2-2; v_gene: TRBV24-1; d_gene: TRBD1; abundance: NA; CDR3aa: CASRQGAGELFF; CDR3nt: TGTGCCTCACGACAGGGGGCCGGGGAGCTGTTTTTT
j_gene: TRBJ1-3; v_gene: TRBV12-3/TRBV12-4; d_gene: NA; abundance: NA; CDR3aa: CASREGSGNTIYF; CDR3nt: TGTGCCAGCAGGGAGGGGAGTGGAAACACCATATATTTT
j_gene: TRBJ2-7; v_gene: TRBV7-2; d_gene: TRBD2; abundance: once; CDR3aa: CASSYRPGGDEQYF; CDR3nt: TGTGCCAGCAGCTATCGCCCGGGGGGAGACGAGCAGTACTTC
j_gene: TRBJ1-5; v_gene: TRBV4-3; d_gene: TRBD1; abundance: NA; CDR3aa: CASSQGLTGGKGEPQHF; CDR3nt: TGCGCCAGCAGCCAAGGCCTCACAGGGGGCAAGGGTGAGCCCCAGCATTTT
j_gene: TRBJ2-7; v_gene: TRBV5-8; d_gene: NA; abundance: NA; CDR3aa: CASSLEDASYEQYF; CDR3nt: TGTGCCAGCAGCTTGGAGGACGCCTCCTACGAGCAGTACTTC
j_gene: TRBJ2-5; v_gene: TRBV19; d_gene: NA; abundance: NA; CDR3aa: CASSMAGGLGETQYF; CDR3nt: TGTGCCAGTAGTATGGCCGGGGGGCTGGGGGAGACCCAGTACTTC
j_gene: TRBJ2-3; v_gene: TRBV5-1; d_gene: TRBD2; abundance: NA; CDR3aa: CASSALAGGHYGTDTQYF; CDR3nt: TGCGCCAGCAGCGCACTAGCGGGGGGGCATTACGGCACAGATACGCAGTATTTT
j_gene: TRBJ2-3; v_gene: TRBV6-4; d_gene: TRBD2; abundance: NA; CDR3aa: CASSPGTSGGTDTQYF; CDR3nt: TGTGCCAGCAGTCCGGGGACTAGCGGGGGCACAGATACGCAGTATTTT
j_gene: TRBJ2-5; v_gene: TRBV7-9; d_gene: NA; abundance: NA; CDR3aa: CASSFFVERAFGETQYF; CDR3nt: TGTGCCAGCAGCTTTTTTGTGGAGCGGGCTTTTGGGGAGACCCAGTACTTC
j_gene: TRBJ1-6; v_gene: TRBV5-8; d_gene: NA; abundance: NA; CDR3aa: CASSFSSGSYNSPLHF; CDR3nt: TGTGCCAGCAGCTTTTCGTCGGGCTCCTATAATTCACCCCTCCACTTT
j_gene: TRBJ2-7; v_gene: TRBV15; d_gene: NA; abundance: once; CDR3aa: CATSRRGAYEQYF; CDR3nt: TGTGCCACCAGCAGAAGGGGGGCCTACGAGCAGTACTTC
j_gene: TRBJ1-2; v_gene: TRBV5-6; d_gene: NA; abundance: NA; CDR3aa: CASRERGAEGYTF; CDR3nt: TGTGCCAGCCGGGAGAGAGGGGCAGAGGGCTACACCTTC
j_gene: TRBJ1-4; v_gene: TRBV4-3; d_gene: NA; abundance: once; CDR3aa: CASSQGGGRMAIRENEKLFF; CDR3nt: TGCGCCAGCAGCCAAGGAGGGGGGCGGATGGCTATACGCGAAAATGAAAAACTGTTTTTT
j_gene: TRBJ1-2; v_gene: TRBV19; d_gene: NA; abundance: NA; CDR3aa: CASTGGTTEAYGYTF; CDR3nt: TGTGCCAGTACCGGGGGGACTACAGAGGCCTATGGCTACACCTTC
j_gene: TRBJ2-5; v_gene: TRBV3-1/TRBV3-2; d_gene: NA; abundance: NA; CDR3aa: CASKGLLKTQYF; CDR3nt: TGTGCCAGCAAGGGACTGCTGAAGACCCAGTACTTC
j_gene: TRBJ2-1; v_gene: TRBV3-1/TRBV3-2; d_gene: TRBD2; abundance: NA; CDR3aa: CASSPRTSGALYNEQFF; CDR3nt: TGTGCCAGCAGCCCGAGGACTAGCGGGGCCCTCTACAATGAGCAGTTCTTC
j_gene: TRBJ1-6; v_gene: TRBV5-1; d_gene: TRBD1; abundance: NA; CDR3aa: CASRTGGNSPLHF; CDR3nt: TGCGCCAGCAGGACAGGGGGGAATTCACCCCTCCACTTT
j_gene: TRBJ1-3; v_gene: TRBV11-3; d_gene: NA; abundance: once; CDR3aa: CARAGDGSGNTIYF; CDR3nt: TGTGCCAGAGCCGGCGACGGCTCTGGAAACACCATATATTTT
j_gene: TRBJ2-5; v_gene: TRBV30; d_gene: NA; abundance: NA; CDR3aa: CAWTRDTAFQETQYF; CDR3nt: TGTGCCTGGACCCGGGACACAGCATTTCAAGAGACCCAGTACTTC
j_gene: TRBJ1-4; v_gene: TRBV18; d_gene: NA; abundance: NA; CDR3aa: CASSPPVGEKLFF; CDR3nt: TGTGCCAGCTCACCCCCGGTAGGGGAAAAACTGTTTTTT
j_gene: TRBJ1-1; v_gene: TRBV10-3; d_gene: NA; abundance: NA; CDR3aa: CAISPLSNTEAFF; CDR3nt: TGTGCCATCAGTCCTCTATCTAACACTGAAGCTTTCTTT
j_gene: TRBJ2-3; v_gene: TRBV6-6; d_gene: TRBD1; abundance: NA; CDR3aa: CASSRTGLGTDTQYF; CDR3nt: TGTGCCAGCAGTCGGACAGGGTTGGGCACAGATACGCAGTATTTT
j_gene: TRBJ2-3; v_gene: TRBV9; d_gene: TRBD2; abundance: NA; CDR3aa: CASSAPGGGSGTDTQYF; CDR3nt: TGTGCCAGCAGCGCCCCGGGGGGGGGATCCGGCACAGATACGCAGTATTTT
j_gene: TRBJ2-1; v_gene: TRBV18; d_gene: TRBD1; abundance: NA; CDR3aa: CASSPQGTGTYNEQFF; CDR3nt: TGTGCCAGCTCACCACAAGGGACAGGGACCTACAATGAGCAGTTCTTC
j_gene: TRBJ2-3; v_gene: TRBV11-2; d_gene: NA; abundance: NA; CDR3aa: CASSLHEDTQYF; CDR3nt: TGTGCCAGCAGCTTACATGAGGATACGCAGTATTTT
j_gene: TRBJ2-3; v_gene: TRBV13; d_gene: TRBD1; abundance: NA; CDR3aa: CASSTTGTVTHTQYF; CDR3nt: TGTGCCAGCAGCACCACCGGGACAGTGACCCATACGCAGTATTTT
j_gene: TRBJ1-4; v_gene: TRBV5-5; d_gene: NA; abundance: once; CDR3aa: CASSAAPPEKLFF; CDR3nt: TGTGCCAGCAGCGCGGCCCCCCCTGAAAAACTGTTTTTT
j_gene: TRBJ2-7; v_gene: TRBV9; d_gene: NA; abundance: NA; CDR3aa: CASSARGWAYEQYF; CDR3nt: TGTGCCAGCAGCGCCCGGGGTTGGGCCTACGAGCAGTACTTC
j_gene: TRBJ1-1; v_gene: TRBV3-1/TRBV3-2; d_gene: NA; abundance: NA; CDR3aa: CASGRVSDQAFF; CDR3nt: TGTGCCAGCGGCAGGGTATCGGATCAAGCTTTCTTT
j_gene: TRBJ1-6; v_gene: TRBV30; d_gene: TRBD1; abundance: NA; CDR3aa: CARQGKGSPLHF; CDR3nt: TGTGCTCGACAGGGGAAGGGTTCACCCCTCCACTTT
j_gene: TRBJ2-1; v_gene: TRBV6-5; d_gene: TRBD2; abundance: NA; CDR3aa: CASSLAGEQFF; CDR3nt: TGTGCCAGCAGCCTAGCGGGGGAGCAGTTCTTC
j_gene: TRBJ1-3; v_gene: TRBV19; d_gene: NA; abundance: NA; CDR3aa: CASSRDRSQSGNTIYF; CDR3nt: TGTGCCAGTAGTAGAGACAGGTCTCAGTCTGGAAACACCATATATTTT
j_gene: TRBJ1-2; v_gene: TRBV14; d_gene: NA; abundance: NA; CDR3aa: CASSQVQSANYGYTF; CDR3nt: TGTGCCAGCAGCCAAGTCCAATCAGCTAACTATGGCTACACCTTC
j_gene: TRBJ1-4; v_gene: TRBV18; d_gene: NA; abundance: NA; CDR3aa: CASSPPNVRSRGSEKLFF; CDR3nt: TGTGCCAGCTCACCACCCAATGTACGTTCCAGGGGAAGTGAAAAACTGTTTTTT
j_gene: TRBJ1-1; v_gene: TRBV19; d_gene: NA; abundance: NA; CDR3aa: CASSDSSMNTEAFF; CDR3nt: TGTGCCAGTAGCGACAGTTCCATGAACACTGAAGCTTTCTTT